These 29 T cell receptor beta chains came from one sample sequenced in a study of post-analysis software for immune sequencing data. Study outcomes and limitations: A few TRBV segments appeared more often in patients than in controls, and TRBV5-6, TRBV5-1 and TRBV20-1 were among these.

Antigens for these TCRs are unknown. Built from TCR beta cDNA, the libraries had unique molecular identifiers in them. TCRdb recomputed calls from the PCR reads with MiXCR, one row per CDR3 protein. The table shows about half a million distinct CDR3 sequences, with approximately 45% occurring only once. Sequenced input: blood. The receptors derive from a girl aged 5 to 17 with multiple sclerosis.

This clonotype is a singleton in its sample. The chain uses TRBV3-1 and TRBJ2-3; the match to TRBD1 covers 11 bases. V lost 3 bases to trimming and J lost 0 bases; unmatched junction nucleotides: 8. CDR3 size: 18 residues. The germline CDR1 and CDR2 sequences are LGHDT and YNNKEL (reference sequence). The CDR3 reads CASSQTYRTGGSTDTQYF. The CDR3 nucleotides read TGTGCCAGCAGCCAGACGTACAGGACAGGGGGCAGCACAGATACGCAGTATTTT.

This chain links TRBV4-1 with TRBJ1-1; 8 bases match TRBD1. Trimming took 4 bases from V and 7 from J; bases not matched to a gene: 14. The germline V gene encodes CDR1 MGHRA and CDR2 YSYEKL. This CDR3 contains 16 residues. CDR3 coding DNA: TGCGCCAGCAGCCCAGAGGAGGGCAGGGGGCCTTTTGAAGCTTTCTTT. Translation gives CASSPEEGRGPFEAFF.

The chain combines TRBV20-1 with TRBJ2-4; 8 nucleotides align to TRBD2. The V segment lost 3 bases and the J segment 6 bases; nucleotides outside the gene matches: 13. The CDR3 extends over 16 amino acids. Germline V gene data show CDR1 as DFQATT and CDR2 as SNEGSKA (reference sequence). Here the CDR3 reads CSASVLGLATRNIQYF. The CDR3 bases are TGCAGTGCTAGCGTCTTAGGACTAGCTACGAGAAACATTCAGTACTTC.

J is TRBJ1-5 and V is TRBV12-3 or TRBV12-4; 10 bases agree with TRBD1. V was clipped by 6 bases and J by 5 bases; unmatched bases: 10. The CDR3 spans 16 residues. CDR3 sequence (DNA): TGTGCCAGCAGCATTCGTGCCGGGACAGGGGATCAGCCCCAGCATTTT. Translation: CASSIRAGTGDQPQHF.

This sequence joins TRBV6-5 and TRBJ2-7; weak D call: TRBD1 (6 bases). CDR1 and CDR2 from the germline V gene are MNHEY and SVGAGI. CDR3 size: 14 residues. Trimming shortened V by 0 bases and J by 0 bases, and 6 bases separated the two germline ends. The CDR3: CASSYSQGSYEQYF. The CDR3 DNA reads TGTGCCAGCAGTTACTCACAGGGCTCCTACGAGCAGTACTTC.

The chain recombines TRBV9 with TRBJ2-1; no firm D call. This CDR3 contains 14 residues. Germline V gene sequence: CDR1 SGDLS, CDR2 YYNGEE. The V gene lost 4 bases and the J gene lost 6 bases, with 14 bases spanning the gap. CDR3 DNA sequence: TGTGCCAGCAGCACCGAGCCGGCTGTCAATGAGCAGTTCTTC. It specifies CASSTEPAVNEQFF. The entire variable domain, with the rest obtained from reference TRBV9 and TRBJ2-1, is as follows: DSGVTQTPKHLITATGQRVTLRCSPRSGDLSVYWYQQSLDQGLQFLIQYYNGEERAKGNILERFSAQQFPDLHSELNLSSLELGDSALYFCASSTEPAVNEQFFGPGTRLTVL.

The genes are TRBV12-3 or TRBV12-4 and TRBJ2-1, with no clear D. The V end lost 2 bases, the J end lost 1 base, and 6 bases lay between the germline ends. CDR3 length equals 14 residues. The CDR3 DNA follows: TGTGCCAGCAGTTTACAACTTTCCTACAATGAGCAGTTCTTC. Protein product: CASSLQLSYNEQFF.

This clonotype was seen a handful of times. The chain couples TRBV4-2 to TRBJ1-4, with 9 bases fitting TRBD1. V trimming: 6 bases; J trimming: 5 bases; junction bases outside the gene matches: 4. The germline gives CDR1 LGHNA, CDR2 YNFKEQ. This CDR3 comprises 14 residues. The CDR3 region has the DNA TGTGCCAGCAGGCCGGGACAGGGAAATGAAAAACTGTTTTTT. Its translation: CASRPGQGNEKLFF.

This clonotype came up many times. Here the CDR3 reads CASSPTGTPGMDTQYF. The CDR3 DNA reads TGTGCCAGCAGCCCCACCGGGACCCCCGGAATGGATACGCAGTATTTT. The chain couples TRBV4-2 to TRBJ2-3, with D tentatively TRBD1 or TRBD2 (5 bases each). Germline V lookup: CDR1 LGHNA, CDR2 YNFKEQ. The CDR3 sequence is 16 residues long. Trimming removed 4 bases from V and 6 bases from J, with 20 bases in between.

This clonotype was detected only a few times. The chain recombines TRBV25-1 with TRBJ1-1; no clear D gene. Between the trimmed V and J ends, which lost 4 bases and 3 bases, there was a span of 12 bases. The CDR3 is 14 amino acids. Germline V CDR1 and CDR2: MGHDK, SYGVNS. The CDR3 spells CASSGQLLDTEAFF. CDR3 DNA sequence: TGTGCCAGCAGTGGGCAGCTGTTGGACACTGAAGCTTTCTTT. Filled out from reference TRBV25-1 and TRBJ1-1, the complete variable domain reads EADIYQTPRYLVIGTGKKITLECSQTMGHDKMYWYQQDPGMELHLIHYSYGVNSTEKGDLSSESTVSRIRTEHFPLTLESARPSHTSQYLCASSGQLLDTEAFFGQGTRLTVV.

In the case of this clonotype: A clone one base away is much larger, so this may be a read error. The rearrangement links TRBV7-9 to TRBJ2-1; D not resolved. The CDR3 spans 13 residues. The germline V and J ends were trimmed by 7 bases and 11 bases, with 18 bases remaining between them. Germline values: CDR1 SEHNR, CDR2 FQNEAQ (reference sequence). The CDR3 sequence is CASNFGPTGQQFF. The CDR3 nucleotides are TGTGCCAGCAACTTCGGCCCCACGGGCCAGCAGTTCTTC.

Comment on this clonotype: The junction departs from the called germline gene at one end, perhaps through a read error. The rearrangement joins TRBV10-3 to TRBJ2-4; D is undetermined. There are 14 residues in the CDR3. Germline values: CDR1 ENHRY, CDR2 SYGVKD. CDR3 in DNA: TGTGTCATCAGTGACGAGCGTACCAAAAACATTCAGTACTTC. Its translation: CVISDERTKNIQYF.

This clonotype was observed a few times. The chain uses TRBV20-1 and TRBJ2-6; 7 nucleotides line up with TRBD1. V was pared by 3 bases and J by 0 bases, with 8 bases of the junction left unmatched. Per germline, CDR1 DFQATT and CDR2 SNEGSKA (reference sequence). This CDR3 is 17 amino acids long. CDR3: CSASPTGKDSGANVLTF. The CDR3 DNA sequence: TGCAGTGCTAGTCCGACAGGGAAGGACTCTGGGGCCAACGTCCTGACTTTC.

This chain connects TRBV20-1 to TRBJ2-1; TRBD2 aligns across 10 bases. Per the germline V gene, CDR1 is DFQATT and CDR2 is SNEGSKA (reference sequence). CDR3 length: 13 amino acids. DNA for the CDR3: TGCGGAGCCAGCGGGAGGGGGTACAATGAGCAGTTCTTC. It specifies CGASGRGYNEQFF.

This clonotype was seen more than once but under ten times. The chain uses TRBV20-1 and TRBJ2-1; D is ambiguous. Looked up from germline, CDR1 is DFQATT and CDR2 is SNEGSKA (reference sequence). The V end was cut by 4 bases, the J end by 5 bases, with 12 bases between. This CDR3 has 13 residues. CDR3 nucleotides: TGCAGTGCTACGATGAGACTTAACAATGAGCAGTTCTTC. It yields the protein CSATMRLNNEQFF.

This chain uses TRBV6-1 with TRBJ2-3; TRBD2 might be the D (5 bases). Trimming stripped 5 bases from V and 4 bases from J, with 22 bases between. CDR1 MNHNS and CDR2 SASEGT come from the germline V gene. CDR3 length: 17 residues. CDR3 region: CASSPVGPTGVPDTQYF. CDR3 in DNA: TGTGCCAGCAGTCCCGTCGGGCCTACCGGGGTACCAGATACGCAGTATTTT.

This clonotype was observed a few times. The chain carries TRBV7-8 and TRBJ2-5; tentatively, D is TRBD1 or TRBD2 (5 bases each). This CDR3 contains 15 residues. V lost 0 bases and J 1 base, leaving 9 bases between the germline ends. Germline assignment: CDR1 SGHVS and CDR2 FQNEAQ. CDR3 coding DNA: TGTGCCAGCAGCTTAGCGACGGGGCTCCAAGAGACCCAGTACTTC. Its protein is CASSLATGLQETQYF.

V and J are TRBV3-1 and TRBJ2-5; no definite D call. CDR3 length equals 13 residues. V dropped 2 bases and J dropped 3 bases, with 7 bases sitting between them. Germline V gene data show CDR1 as LGHDT and CDR2 as YNNKEL (reference sequence). CDR3 nucleotides: TGTGCCAGCAGCCAATGGAATAAAGAGACCCAGTACTTC. It translates to CASSQWNKETQYF.

This clonotype has a single count. The gene calls are TRBV5-6 and TRBJ2-3; 10 bases agree with TRBD1. This CDR3 has 18 residues. Germline V gene data show CDR1 as SGHDT and CDR2 as YYEEEE. Germline trimming cut 2 bases from V and 7 bases from J; bases unmatched to any gene: 16. The CDR3: CASSFGQGEVSDTNTQYF. The CDR3 bases are TGTGCCAGCAGCTTCGGACAGGGGGAGGTTTCTGATACAAATACGCAGTATTTT. Full variable domain (remainder filled in from reference TRBV5-6 and TRBJ2-3): DAGVTQSPTHLIKTRGQQVTLRCSPKSGHDTVSWYQQALGQGPQFIFQYYEEEERQRGNFPDRFSGHQFPNYSSELNVNALLLGDSALYLCASSFGQGEVSDTNTQYFGPGTRLTVL.

The V call is TRBV4-1, the J call TRBJ2-5, with 10 bases fitting TRBD1. Germline V CDR1 and CDR2: MGHRA, YSYEKL. This CDR3 is 16 amino acids long. Losses at the gene ends were 1 base for V and 1 base for J; bases not matched to a gene: 3. The CDR3 sequence is CASSQAGTGAQETQYF. The CDR3 DNA is TGCGCCAGCAGCCAAGCTGGGACAGGGGCCCAAGAGACCCAGTACTTC.

This clonotype was found a few times. The chain has TRBV12-3 or TRBV12-4 and TRBJ1-2; a possible D gene is TRBD1 (5 bases). Trimming cost V 6 bases and J 4 bases, with 15 bases left between them. This CDR3 spans 14 amino acids. The CDR3 region is CASSPGPSLYGYTF. CDR3 bases: TGTGCCAGCAGCCCGGGACCGAGCCTCTATGGCTACACCTTC.

This clonotype was detected only a few times. The chain uses TRBV28 and TRBJ2-7; D ambiguous. The CDR3 length is 13 residues. Germline values: CDR1 MDHEN, CDR2 SYDVKM. The V and J ends lost 3 bases and 0 bases respectively, with 6 bases between them. The chain's CDR3 is CASSFPDSYEQYF. DNA of the CDR3: TGTGCCAGCAGTTTTCCCGACTCCTACGAGCAGTACTTC.

The gene calls are TRBV5-5 and TRBJ2-7, with D hard to call. From germline, CDR1 is SGHKS and CDR2 YYEKEE (reference sequence). The CDR3 length is 14 residues. The V end was cut by 2 bases, the J end by 3 bases, with 12 bases between. The CDR3 loop reads CASSLSRTLYEQYF. Here the CDR3 DNA reads TGTGCCAGCAGCTTATCCAGAACCCTCTACGAGCAGTACTTC.

V usage is TRBV10-3 and J usage is TRBJ2-3; D uncertain. The V gene's germline CDR1 is ENHRY and CDR2 SYGVKD. Deletions cut 0 bases from V and 14 bases from J, with 15 bases between. The CDR3 is 13 amino acids. The CDR3 DNA reads as TGTGCCATCAGTGAGTCGACAAAACCCTCGGTGTATTTT. Its protein is CAISESTKPSVYF.

The rearrangement links TRBV4-1 to TRBJ2-7, with D possibly matching TRBD1 (6 bases). The end of the DNA fits TRBJ2-5 better, so the J call may be wrong. Germline V gives CDR1 MGHRA, CDR2 YSYEKL. The CDR3 extends over 15 amino acids. The CDR3 DNA is TGCGCCAGCAGCCAAGAGGGACACTTGCAAGAGACCCAGTACTTC. Amino acids: CASSQEGHLQETQYF.

The chain couples TRBV7-2 to TRBJ2-5, with D unresolved. V was cut by 5 bases and J by 11 bases, with 15 bases left in between. The CDR3 sequence is 12 residues long. In germline, CDR1 is SGHTA, CDR2 FQGNSA. The chain's CDR3 is CASSPYNNEQYF. DNA of the CDR3: TGTGCCAGCAGCCCGTACAACAATGAGCAGTACTTC.

The chain links TRBV7-3 to TRBJ2-5, with TRBD1 matching over 7 bases. The germline V gene has CDR1 SGHTA and CDR2 FQGTGA. The CDR3 has 14 residues. V dropped 5 bases and J dropped 5; count of bases not matched to a gene: 8. In DNA form, the CDR3 reads TGTGCCAGCAGCAAGGACAGGCTAGGGGAGACCCAGTACTTC. It is translated as CASSKDRLGETQYF.

This clonotype occurred once. The chain carries TRBV5-1 and TRBJ2-3; possible D gene TRBD2, 5 bases. The V gene lost 7 bases and the J gene lost 0 bases, with 12 bases spanning the gap. Germline CDR1 and CDR2: SGHRS and YFSETQ. This CDR3 has 14 residues. CDR3 in amino acids: CASCRGASTDTQYF. CDR3 coding DNA: TGCGCCAGCTGCCGGGGAGCCAGCACAGATACGCAGTATTTT. The full variable domain, its missing parts supplied by reference TRBV5-1 and TRBJ2-3, is KAGVTQTPRYLIKTRGQQVTLSCSPISGHRSVSWYQQTPGQGLQFLFEYFSETQRNKGNFPGRFSGRQFSNSRSEMNVSTLELGDSALYLCASCRGASTDTQYFGPGTRLTVL.

The table lists this clonotype with a few counts. The CDR3 here is CASSPVSPGGMAKNIQYF. CDR3 in DNA: TGTGCCAGCTCACCGGTCAGTCCAGGGGGGATGGCCAAAAACATTCAGTACTTC. The rearrangement joins TRBV18 to TRBJ2-4; D is perhaps TRBD1 (7 bases). Trimming shortened V by 3 bases and J by 1 base, and 19 bases separated the two germline ends. The germline V gene has CDR1 KGHSH and CDR2 LQKENI. This CDR3 is 18 amino acids long.